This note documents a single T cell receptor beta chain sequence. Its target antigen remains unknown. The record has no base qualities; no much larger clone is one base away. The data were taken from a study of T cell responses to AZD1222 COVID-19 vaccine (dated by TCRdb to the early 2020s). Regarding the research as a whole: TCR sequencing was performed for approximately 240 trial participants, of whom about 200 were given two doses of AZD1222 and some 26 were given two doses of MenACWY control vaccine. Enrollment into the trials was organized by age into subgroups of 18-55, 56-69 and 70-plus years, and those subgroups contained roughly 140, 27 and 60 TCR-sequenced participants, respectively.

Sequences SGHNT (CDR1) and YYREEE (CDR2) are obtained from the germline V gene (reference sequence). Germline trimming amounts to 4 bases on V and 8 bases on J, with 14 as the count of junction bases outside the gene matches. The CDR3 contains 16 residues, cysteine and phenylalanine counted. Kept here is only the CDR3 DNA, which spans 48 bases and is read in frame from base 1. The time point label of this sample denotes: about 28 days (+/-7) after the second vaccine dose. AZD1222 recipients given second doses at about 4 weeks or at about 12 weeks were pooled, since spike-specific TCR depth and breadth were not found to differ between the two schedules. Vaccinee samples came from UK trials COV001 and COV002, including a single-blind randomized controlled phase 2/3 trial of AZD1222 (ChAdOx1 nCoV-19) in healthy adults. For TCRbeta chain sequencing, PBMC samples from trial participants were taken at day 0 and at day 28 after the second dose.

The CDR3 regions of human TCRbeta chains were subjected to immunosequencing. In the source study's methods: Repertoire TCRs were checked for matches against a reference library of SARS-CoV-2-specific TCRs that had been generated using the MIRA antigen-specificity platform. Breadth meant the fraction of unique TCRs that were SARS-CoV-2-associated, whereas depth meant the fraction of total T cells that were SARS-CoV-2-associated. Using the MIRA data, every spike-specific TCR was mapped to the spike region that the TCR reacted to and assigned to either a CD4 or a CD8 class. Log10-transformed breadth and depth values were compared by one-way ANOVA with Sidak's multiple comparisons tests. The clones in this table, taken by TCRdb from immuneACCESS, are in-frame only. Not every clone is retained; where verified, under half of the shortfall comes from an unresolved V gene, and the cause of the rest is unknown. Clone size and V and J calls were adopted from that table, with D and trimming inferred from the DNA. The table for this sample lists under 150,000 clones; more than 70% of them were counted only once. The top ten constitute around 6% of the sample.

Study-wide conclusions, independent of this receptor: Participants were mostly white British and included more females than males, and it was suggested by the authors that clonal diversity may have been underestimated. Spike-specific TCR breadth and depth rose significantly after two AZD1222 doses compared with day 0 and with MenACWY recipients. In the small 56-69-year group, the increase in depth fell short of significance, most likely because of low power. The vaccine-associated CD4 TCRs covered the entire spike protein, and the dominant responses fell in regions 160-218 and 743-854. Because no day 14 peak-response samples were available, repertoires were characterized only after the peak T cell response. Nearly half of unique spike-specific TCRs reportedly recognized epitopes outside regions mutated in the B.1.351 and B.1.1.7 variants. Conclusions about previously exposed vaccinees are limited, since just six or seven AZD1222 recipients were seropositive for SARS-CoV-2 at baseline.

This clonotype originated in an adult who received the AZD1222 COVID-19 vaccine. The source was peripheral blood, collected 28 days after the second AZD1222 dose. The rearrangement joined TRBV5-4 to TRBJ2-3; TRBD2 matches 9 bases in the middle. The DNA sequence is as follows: TGTGCCAGCAGCAAGGGCGGCGGGGGGGCCTATGTTACGCAGTATTTT. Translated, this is CASSKGGGGAYVTQYF.